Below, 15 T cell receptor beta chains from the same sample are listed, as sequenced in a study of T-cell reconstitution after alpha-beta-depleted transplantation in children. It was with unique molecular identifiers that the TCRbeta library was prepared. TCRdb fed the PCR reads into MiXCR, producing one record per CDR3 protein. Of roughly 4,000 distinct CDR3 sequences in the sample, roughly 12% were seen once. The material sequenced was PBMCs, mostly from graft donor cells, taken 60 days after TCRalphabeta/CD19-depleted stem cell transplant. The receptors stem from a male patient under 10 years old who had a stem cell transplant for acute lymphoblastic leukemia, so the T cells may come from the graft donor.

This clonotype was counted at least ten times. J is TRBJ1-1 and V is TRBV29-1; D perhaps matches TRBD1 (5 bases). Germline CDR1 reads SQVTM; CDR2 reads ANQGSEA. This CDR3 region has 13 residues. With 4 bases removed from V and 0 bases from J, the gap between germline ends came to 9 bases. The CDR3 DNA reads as TGCAGCGTTGCGGGCAGGGTGAACACTGAAGCTTTCTTT. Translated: CSVAGRVNTEAFF.

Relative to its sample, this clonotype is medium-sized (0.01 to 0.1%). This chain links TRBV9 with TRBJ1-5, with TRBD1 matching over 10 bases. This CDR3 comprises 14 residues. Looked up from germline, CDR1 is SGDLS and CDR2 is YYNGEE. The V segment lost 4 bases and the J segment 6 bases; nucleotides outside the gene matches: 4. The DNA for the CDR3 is TGTGCCAGCAGCCCGACAGGGGGCGGTCAGCCCCAGCATTTT. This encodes CASSPTGGGQPQHF.

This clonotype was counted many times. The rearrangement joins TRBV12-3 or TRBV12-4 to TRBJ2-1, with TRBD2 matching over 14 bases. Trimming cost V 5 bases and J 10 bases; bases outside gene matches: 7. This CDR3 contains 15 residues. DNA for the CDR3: TGTGCCAGCAGTCGGACTAGCGGGGGGTTTGGGGAGCAGTTCTTC. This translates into CASSRTSGGFGEQFF.

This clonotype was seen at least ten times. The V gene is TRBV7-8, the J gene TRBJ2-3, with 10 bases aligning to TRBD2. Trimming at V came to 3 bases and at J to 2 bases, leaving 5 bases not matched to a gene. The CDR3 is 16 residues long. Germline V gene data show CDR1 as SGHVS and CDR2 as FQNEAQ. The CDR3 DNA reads TGTGCCAGCAGCTTCAAAGCGGGAGGGCCCACAGATACGCAGTATTTT. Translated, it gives CASSFKAGGPTDTQYF.

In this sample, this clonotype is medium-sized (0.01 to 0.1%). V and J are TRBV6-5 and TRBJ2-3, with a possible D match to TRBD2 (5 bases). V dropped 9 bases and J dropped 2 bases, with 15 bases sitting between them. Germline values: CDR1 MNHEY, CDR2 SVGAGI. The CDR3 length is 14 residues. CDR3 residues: CARDSFLPTDTQYF. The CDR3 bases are TGTGCCAGGGACTCCTTTTTGCCCACAGATACGCAGTATTTT.

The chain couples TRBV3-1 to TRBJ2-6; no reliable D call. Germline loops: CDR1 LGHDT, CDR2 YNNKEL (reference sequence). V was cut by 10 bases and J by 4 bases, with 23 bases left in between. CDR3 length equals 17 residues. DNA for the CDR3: TGTGCCACCTCCTCGACGGGTCCCGGTTTCGGGGCCAACGTCCTGACTTTC. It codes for CATSSTGPGFGANVLTF.

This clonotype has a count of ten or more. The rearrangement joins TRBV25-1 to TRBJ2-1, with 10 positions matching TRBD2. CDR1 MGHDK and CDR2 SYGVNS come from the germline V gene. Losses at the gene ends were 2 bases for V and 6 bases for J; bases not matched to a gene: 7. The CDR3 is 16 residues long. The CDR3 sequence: CASSEGMRLAGNEQFF. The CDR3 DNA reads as TGTGCCAGCAGTGAAGGTATGAGACTAGCGGGCAATGAGCAGTTCTTC.

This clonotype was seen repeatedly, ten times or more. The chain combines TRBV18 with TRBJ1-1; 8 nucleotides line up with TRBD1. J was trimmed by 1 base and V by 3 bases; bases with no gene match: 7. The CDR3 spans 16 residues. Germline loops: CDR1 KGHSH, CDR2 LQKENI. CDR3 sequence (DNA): TGTGCCAGCTCACCTCTTTCAGGGGGCGCGAACACTGAAGCTTTCTTT. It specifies CASSPLSGGANTEAFF.

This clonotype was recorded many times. The DNA of the CDR3 is TGTAAAAGGGTGTCATTACGCACCGGGGAGCTGTTTTTT. The encoded protein is CKRVSLRTGELFF. V usage is TRBV12-3 or TRBV12-4 and J usage is TRBJ2-2, with no clear D. The CDR3 is made up of 13 amino acids.

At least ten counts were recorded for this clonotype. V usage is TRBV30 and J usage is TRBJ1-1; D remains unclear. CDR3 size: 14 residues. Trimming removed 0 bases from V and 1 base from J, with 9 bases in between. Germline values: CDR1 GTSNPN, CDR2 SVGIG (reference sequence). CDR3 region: CAWSVSDGNTEAFF. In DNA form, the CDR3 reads TGTGCCTGGAGTGTAAGTGACGGGAACACTGAAGCTTTCTTT. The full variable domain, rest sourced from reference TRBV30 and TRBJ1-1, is SQTIHQWPATLVQPVGSPLSLECTVEGTSNPNLYWYRQAAGRGLQLLFYSVGIGQISSEVPQNLSASRPQDRQFILSSKKLLLSDSGFYLCAWSVSDGNTEAFFGQGTRLTVV.

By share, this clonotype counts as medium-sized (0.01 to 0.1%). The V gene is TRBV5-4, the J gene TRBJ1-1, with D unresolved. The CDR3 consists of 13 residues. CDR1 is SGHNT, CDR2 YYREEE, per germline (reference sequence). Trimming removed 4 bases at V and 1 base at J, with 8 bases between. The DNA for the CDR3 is TGTGCCAGCAGCACCCCAGGGAACACTGAAGCTTTCTTT. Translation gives CASSTPGNTEAFF.

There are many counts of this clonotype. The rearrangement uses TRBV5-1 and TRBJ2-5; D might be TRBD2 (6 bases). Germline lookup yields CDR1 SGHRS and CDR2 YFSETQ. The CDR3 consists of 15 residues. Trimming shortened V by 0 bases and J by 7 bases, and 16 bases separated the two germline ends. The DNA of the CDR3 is TGCGCCAGCAGCTTGGCTCCGCGGGGCGGAGGGACCCAGTACTTC. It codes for CASSLAPRGGGTQYF.

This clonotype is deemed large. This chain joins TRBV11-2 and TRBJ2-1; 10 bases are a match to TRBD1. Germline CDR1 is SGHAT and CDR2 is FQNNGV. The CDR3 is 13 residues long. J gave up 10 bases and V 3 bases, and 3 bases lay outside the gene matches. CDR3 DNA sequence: TGTGCCAGCAGCTTGGACAGGGGGGACGAGCAGTTCTTC. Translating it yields CASSLDRGDEQFF.

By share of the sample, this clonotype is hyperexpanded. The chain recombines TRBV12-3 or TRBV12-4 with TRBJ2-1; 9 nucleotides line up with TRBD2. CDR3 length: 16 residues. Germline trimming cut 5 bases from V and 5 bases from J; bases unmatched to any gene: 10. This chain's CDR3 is CASSPVSGRVDNEQFF. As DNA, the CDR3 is TGTGCCAGCAGTCCTGTTAGCGGGAGAGTGGACAATGAGCAGTTCTTC.

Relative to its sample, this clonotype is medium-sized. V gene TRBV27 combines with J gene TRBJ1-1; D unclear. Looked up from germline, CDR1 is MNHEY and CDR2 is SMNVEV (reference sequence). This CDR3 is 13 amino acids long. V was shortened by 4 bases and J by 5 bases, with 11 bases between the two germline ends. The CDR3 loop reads CASSYWTGTEAFF. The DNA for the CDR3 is TGTGCCAGCAGTTATTGGACCGGGACTGAAGCTTTCTTT.